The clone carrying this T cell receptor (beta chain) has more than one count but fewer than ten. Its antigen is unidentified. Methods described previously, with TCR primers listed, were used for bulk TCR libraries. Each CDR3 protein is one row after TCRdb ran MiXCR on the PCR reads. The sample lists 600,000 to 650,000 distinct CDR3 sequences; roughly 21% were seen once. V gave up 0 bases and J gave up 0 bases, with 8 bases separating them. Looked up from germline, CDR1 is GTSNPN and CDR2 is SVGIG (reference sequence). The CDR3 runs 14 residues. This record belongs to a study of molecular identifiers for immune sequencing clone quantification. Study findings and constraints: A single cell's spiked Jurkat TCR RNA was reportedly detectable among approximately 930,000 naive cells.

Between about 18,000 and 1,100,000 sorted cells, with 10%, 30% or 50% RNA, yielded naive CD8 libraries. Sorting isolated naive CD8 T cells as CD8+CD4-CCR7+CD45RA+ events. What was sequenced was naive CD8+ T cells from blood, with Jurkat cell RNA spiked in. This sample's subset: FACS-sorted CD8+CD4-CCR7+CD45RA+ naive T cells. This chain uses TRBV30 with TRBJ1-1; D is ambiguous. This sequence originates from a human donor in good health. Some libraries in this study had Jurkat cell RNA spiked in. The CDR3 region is CAWSVEAMNTEAFF. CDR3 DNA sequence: TGTGCCTGGAGTGTAGAGGCAATGAACACTGAAGCTTTCTTT.